This T cell receptor (beta chain) was documented in a study of control samples from healthy donors and cancer patients. CDR1 is MNHEY, CDR2 SVGEGT, per germline. The CDR3 has 14 residues. Trimming stripped 4 bases from V and 0 bases from J, with 7 bases between. This table comes from immunoSEQ multiplex PCR, and its TCRdb copy is limited to in-frame clones, with some not included. The repertoire consists of 130,000 or so clones, with roughly 94% occurring once and the leading ten covering 12% to 15%. V is TRBV6-2 or TRBV6-3 and J is TRBJ1-5; D uncertain. Sequencing used PBMCs. This clonotype was obtained from a man between 60 and 70 years old with colorectal cancer. CDR3 residues: CASSSPGSNQPQHF. For the CDR3, the DNA is TGTGCCAGCAGTTCCCCGGGTAGCAATCAGCCCCAGCATTTT.